The present T cell receptor (beta chain) was sequenced within a study of technical replicates of blood from a handful of donors. This CDR3 comprises 15 residues. Germline CDR1 is SGHDT and CDR2 is YYEEEE. J gave up 9 bases and V 0 bases, and 8 bases lay outside the gene matches. TCRdb's table, derived via immunoSEQ multiplex PCR, lists solely in-frame clones and lacks some. The sample records more than 90,000 clones, under 97% being singletons. The V call is TRBV5-6, the J call TRBJ2-1, with TRBD1 identical over 8 bases. The sample was T cells isolated from PBMCs. This clonotype was sampled from a human donor in good health. CDR3 amino acids: CASSLGTGRGVEQFF. As DNA, the CDR3 is TGTGCCAGCAGCTTGGGGACAGGGAGAGGTGTTGAGCAGTTCTTC.